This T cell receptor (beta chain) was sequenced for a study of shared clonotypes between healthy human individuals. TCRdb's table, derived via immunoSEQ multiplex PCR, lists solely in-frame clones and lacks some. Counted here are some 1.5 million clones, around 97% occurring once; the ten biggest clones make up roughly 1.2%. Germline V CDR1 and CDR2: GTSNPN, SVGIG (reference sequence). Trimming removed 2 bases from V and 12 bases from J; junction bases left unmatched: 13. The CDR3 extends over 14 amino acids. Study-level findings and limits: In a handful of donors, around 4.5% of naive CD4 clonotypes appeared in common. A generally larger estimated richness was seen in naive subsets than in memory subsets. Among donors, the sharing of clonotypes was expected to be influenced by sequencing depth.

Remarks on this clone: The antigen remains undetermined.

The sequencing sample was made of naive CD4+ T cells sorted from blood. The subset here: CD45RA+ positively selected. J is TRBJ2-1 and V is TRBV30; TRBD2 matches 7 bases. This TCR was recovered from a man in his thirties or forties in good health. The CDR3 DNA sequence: TGTGCCTGGAGTAAAGAGGGAGGGTTCGCTGGGCAGTTCTTC. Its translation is CAWSKEGGFAGQFF.